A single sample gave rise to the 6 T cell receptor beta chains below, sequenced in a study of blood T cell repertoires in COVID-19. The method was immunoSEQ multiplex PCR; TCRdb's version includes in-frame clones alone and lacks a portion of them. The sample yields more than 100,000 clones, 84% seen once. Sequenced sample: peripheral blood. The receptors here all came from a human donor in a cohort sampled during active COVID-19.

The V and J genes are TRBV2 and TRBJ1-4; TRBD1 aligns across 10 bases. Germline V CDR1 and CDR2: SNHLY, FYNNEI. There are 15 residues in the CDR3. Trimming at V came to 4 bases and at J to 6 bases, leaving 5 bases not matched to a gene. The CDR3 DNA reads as TGTGCCAGCAGTGGCTTGACAGGGGGCGATGAAAAACTGTTTTTT. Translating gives CASSGLTGGDEKLFF.

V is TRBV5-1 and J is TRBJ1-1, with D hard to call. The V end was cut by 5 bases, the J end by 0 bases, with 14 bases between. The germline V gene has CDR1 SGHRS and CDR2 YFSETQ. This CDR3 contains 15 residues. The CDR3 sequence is CASSPRTDMNTEAFF. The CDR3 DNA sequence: TGCGCCAGCAGTCCCCGGACTGATATGAACACTGAAGCTTTCTTT.

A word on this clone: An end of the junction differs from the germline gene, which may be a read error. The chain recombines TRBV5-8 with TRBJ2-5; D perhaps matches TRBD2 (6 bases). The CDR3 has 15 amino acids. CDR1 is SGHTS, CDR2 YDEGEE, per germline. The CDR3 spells CASRLGQGGLETQYF. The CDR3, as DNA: TGTGCCAGCAGATTGGGCCAGGGAGGTTTAGAGACCCAGTACTTC.

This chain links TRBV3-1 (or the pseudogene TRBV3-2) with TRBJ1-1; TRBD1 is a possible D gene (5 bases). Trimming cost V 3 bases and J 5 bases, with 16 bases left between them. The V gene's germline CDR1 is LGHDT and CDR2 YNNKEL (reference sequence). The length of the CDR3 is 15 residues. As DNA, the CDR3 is TGTGCCAGCAGCCAGGGGGGTTTTTCCCGAACTGAAGCTTTCTTT. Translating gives CASSQGGFSRTEAFF.

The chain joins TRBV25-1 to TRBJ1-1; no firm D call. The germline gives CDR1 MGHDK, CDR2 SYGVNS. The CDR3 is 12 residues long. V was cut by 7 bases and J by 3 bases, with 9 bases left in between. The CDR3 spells CASTFRDTEAFF. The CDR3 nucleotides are TGTGCCAGCACCTTCCGGGACACTGAAGCTTTCTTT.

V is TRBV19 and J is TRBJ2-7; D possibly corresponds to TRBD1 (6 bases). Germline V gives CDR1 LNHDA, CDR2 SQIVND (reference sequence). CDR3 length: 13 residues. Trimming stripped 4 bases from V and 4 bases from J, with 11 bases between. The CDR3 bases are TGTGCCAGTAGTAACCAAAGGGGGTACGAGCAGTACTTC. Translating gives CASSNQRGYEQYF.